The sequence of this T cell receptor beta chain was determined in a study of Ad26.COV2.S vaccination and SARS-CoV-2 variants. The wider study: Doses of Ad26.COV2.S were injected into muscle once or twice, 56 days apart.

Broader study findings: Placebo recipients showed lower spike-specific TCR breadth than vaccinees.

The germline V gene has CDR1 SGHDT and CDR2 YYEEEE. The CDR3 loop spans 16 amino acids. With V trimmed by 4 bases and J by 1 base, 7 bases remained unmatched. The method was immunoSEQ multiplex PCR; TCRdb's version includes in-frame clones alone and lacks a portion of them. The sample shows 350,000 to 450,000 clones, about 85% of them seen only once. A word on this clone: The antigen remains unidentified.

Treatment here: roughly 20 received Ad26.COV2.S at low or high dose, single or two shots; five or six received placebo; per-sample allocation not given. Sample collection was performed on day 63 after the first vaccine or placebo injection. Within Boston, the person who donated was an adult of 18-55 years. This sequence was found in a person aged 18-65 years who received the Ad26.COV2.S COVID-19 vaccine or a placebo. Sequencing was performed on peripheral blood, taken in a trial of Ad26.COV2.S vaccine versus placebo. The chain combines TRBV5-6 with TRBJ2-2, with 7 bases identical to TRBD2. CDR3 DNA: TGTGCCAGCAGCCCACAGCAGCGGGGGAACACCGGGGAGCTGTTTTTT. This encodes CASSPQQRGNTGELFF.